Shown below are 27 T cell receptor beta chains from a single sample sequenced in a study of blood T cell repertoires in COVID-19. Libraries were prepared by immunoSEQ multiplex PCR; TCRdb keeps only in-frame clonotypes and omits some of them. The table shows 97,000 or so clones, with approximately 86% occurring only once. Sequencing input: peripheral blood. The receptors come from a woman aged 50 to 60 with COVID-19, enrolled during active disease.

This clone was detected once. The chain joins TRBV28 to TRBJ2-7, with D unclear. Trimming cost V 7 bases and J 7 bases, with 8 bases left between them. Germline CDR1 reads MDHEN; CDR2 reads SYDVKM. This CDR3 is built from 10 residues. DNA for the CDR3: TGTGCCAGCACCACGAGGGAGCAGTACTTC. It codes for CASTTREQYF.

CDR3 in amino acids: CASSTDRVVYGYTF. The CDR3 region has the DNA TGTGCCAGTAGTACGGACAGGGTGGTCTATGGCTACACCTTC. The genes are TRBV19 and TRBJ1-2, with 8 bases aligning to TRBD1. V lost 4 bases to trimming and J lost 4 bases; unmatched junction nucleotides: 5. The CDR3 is made up of 14 amino acids. Germline loops: CDR1 LNHDA, CDR2 SQIVND (reference sequence).

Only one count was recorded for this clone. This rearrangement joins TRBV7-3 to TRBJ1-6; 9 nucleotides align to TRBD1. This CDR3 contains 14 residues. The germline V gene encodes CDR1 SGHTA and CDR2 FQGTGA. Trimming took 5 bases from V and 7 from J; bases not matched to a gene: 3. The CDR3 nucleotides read TGTGCCAGCAGCCAGGGACAGGGCAATTCACCCCTCCACTTT. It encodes CASSQGQGNSPLHF. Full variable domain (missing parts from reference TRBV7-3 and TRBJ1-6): GAGVSQTPSNKVTEKGKYVELRCDPISGHTALYWYRQSLGQGPEFLIYFQGTGAADDSGLPNDRFFAVRPEGSVSTLKIQRTERGDSAVYLCASSQGQGNSPLHFGNGTRLTVT.

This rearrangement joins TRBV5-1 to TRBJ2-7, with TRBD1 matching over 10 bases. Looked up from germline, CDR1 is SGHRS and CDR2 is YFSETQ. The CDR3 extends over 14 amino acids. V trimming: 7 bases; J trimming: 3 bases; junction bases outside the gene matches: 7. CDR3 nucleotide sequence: TGCGCCAGCGATACCGGGACAGGGGTCTACGAGCAGTACTTC. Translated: CASDTGTGVYEQYF.

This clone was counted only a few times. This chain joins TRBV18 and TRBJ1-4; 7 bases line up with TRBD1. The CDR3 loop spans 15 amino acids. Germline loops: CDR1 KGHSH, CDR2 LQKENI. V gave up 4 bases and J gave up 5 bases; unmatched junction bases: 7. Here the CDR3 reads CASSRGQVENEKLFF. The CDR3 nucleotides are TGTGCCAGCTCACGAGGACAGGTGGAAAATGAAAAACTGTTTTTT.

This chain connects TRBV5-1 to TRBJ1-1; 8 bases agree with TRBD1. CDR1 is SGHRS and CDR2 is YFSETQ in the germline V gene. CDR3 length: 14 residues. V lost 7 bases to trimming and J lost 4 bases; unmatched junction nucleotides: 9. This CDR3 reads CASGPGGEFTEAFF. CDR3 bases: TGCGCCAGCGGGCCAGGGGGCGAATTCACTGAAGCTTTCTTT.

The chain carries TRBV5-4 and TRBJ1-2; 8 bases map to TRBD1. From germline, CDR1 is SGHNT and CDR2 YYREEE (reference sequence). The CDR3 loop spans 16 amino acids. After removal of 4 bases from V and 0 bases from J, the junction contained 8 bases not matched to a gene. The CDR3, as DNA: TGTGCCAGCAGCAGCTTAGCGGACAGGGCTAACTATGGCTACACCTTC. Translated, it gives CASSSLADRANYGYTF.

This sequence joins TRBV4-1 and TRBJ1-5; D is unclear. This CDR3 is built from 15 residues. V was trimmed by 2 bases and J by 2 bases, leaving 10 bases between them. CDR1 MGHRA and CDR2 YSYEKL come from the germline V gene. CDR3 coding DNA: TGCGCCAGCAGCCAATTAATCGGGGGCAATCAGCCCCAGCATTTT. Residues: CASSQLIGGNQPQHF.

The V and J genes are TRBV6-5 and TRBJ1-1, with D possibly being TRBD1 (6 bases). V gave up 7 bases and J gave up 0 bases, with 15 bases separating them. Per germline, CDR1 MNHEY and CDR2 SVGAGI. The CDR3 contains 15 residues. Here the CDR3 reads CASKGGGHLNTEAFF. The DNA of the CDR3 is TGTGCCAGCAAGGGGGGGGGACACTTGAACACTGAAGCTTTCTTT.

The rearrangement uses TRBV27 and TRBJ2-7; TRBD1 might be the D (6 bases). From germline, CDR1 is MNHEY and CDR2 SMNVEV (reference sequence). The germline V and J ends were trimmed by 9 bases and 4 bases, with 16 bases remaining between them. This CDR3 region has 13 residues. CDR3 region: CARLHGQPYEQYF. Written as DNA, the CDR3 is TGTGCCAGACTCCACGGACAGCCGTACGAGCAGTACTTC.

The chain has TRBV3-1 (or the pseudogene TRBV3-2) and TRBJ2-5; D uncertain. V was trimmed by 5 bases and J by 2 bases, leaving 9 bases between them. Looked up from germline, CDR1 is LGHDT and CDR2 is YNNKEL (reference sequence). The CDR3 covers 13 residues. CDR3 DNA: TGTGCCAGCAGCTTAGTCGAGCAAGAGACCCAGTACTTC. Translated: CASSLVEQETQYF.

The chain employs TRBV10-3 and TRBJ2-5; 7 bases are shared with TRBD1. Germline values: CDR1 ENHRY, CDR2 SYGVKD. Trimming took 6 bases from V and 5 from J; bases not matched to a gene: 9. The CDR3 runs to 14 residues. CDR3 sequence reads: CAISPTGKGETQYF. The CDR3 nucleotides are TGTGCCATCAGCCCGACAGGGAAGGGTGAGACCCAGTACTTC.

CDR3 amino acids: CASSLSGGWQGSNEQYF. The CDR3 region has the DNA TGCGCCAGCAGTCTCTCTGGGGGGTGGCAGGGAAGCAACGAGCAGTACTTC. V is TRBV5-1 and J is TRBJ2-7; D is perhaps TRBD2 (6 bases). CDR1 and CDR2 (germline): SGHRS, YFSETQ. The CDR3 sequence is 17 residues long. V lost 5 bases to trimming and J lost 5 bases, with 26 bases between them.

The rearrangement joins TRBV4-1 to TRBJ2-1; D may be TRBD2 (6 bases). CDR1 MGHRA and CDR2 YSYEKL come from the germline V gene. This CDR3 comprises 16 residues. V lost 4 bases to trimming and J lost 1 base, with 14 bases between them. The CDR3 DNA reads TGCGCCAGCAGCCGAGGACATAGCGGTTCCTACAATGAGCAGTTCTTC. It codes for CASSRGHSGSYNEQFF.

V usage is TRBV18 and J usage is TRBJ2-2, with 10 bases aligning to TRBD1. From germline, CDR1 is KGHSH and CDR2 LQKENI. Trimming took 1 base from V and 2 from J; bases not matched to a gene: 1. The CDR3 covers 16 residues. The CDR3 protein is CASSPRTGGNTGELFF. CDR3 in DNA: TGTGCCAGCTCACCACGGACAGGGGGTAACACCGGGGAGCTGTTTTTT.

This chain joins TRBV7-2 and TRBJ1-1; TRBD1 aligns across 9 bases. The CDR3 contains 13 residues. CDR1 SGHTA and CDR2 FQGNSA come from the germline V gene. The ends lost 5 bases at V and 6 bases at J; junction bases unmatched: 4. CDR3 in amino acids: CASSAGTGSEAFF. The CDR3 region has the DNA TGTGCCAGCAGCGCCGGGACAGGGTCTGAAGCTTTCTTT.

CDR3 in DNA: TGCGCCAGCAGCGAGGACAGCCCCGGGGCCAAACTGTTTTTT. Translating it yields CASSEDSPGAKLFF. This chain links TRBV5-1 with TRBJ1-4, with D maybe TRBD1 (6 bases). The V end was cut by 4 bases, the J end by 11 bases, with 18 bases between. The CDR3 is 14 amino acids. Germline V gives CDR1 SGHRS, CDR2 YFSETQ.

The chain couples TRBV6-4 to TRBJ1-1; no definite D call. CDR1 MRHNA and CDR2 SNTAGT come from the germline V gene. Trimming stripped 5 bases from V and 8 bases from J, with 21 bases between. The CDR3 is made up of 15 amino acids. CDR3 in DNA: TGTGCCAGCAGTAAGGAAAGTGGGCAGGCTACGGAAGCTTTCTTT. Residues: CASSKESGQATEAFF.

In DNA form, the CDR3 reads TGTGCCAGCAGCGTCGGGCAGGGGGCGGGGGAGCAGTACTTC. This encodes CASSVGQGAGEQYF. The chain uses TRBV6-5 and TRBJ2-7, with TRBD1 identical over 8 bases. CDR1 and CDR2 (germline): MNHEY, SVGAGI. The CDR3 covers 14 residues. The J segment lost 7 bases and the V segment lost 6 bases, leaving 11 bases of the junction unmatched.

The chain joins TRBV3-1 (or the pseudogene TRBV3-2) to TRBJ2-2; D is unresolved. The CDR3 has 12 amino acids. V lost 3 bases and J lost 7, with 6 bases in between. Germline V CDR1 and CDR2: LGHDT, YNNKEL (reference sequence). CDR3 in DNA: TGTGCCAGCAGCCAGAGTGACGGGGAGCTGTTTTTT. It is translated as CASSQSDGELFF.

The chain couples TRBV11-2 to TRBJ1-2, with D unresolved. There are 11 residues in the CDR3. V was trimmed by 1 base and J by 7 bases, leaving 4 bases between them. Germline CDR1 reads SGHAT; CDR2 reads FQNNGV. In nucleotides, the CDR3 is TGTGCCAGCAGCTTAGGAGGTGGCTACACCTTC. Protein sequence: CASSLGGGYTF.

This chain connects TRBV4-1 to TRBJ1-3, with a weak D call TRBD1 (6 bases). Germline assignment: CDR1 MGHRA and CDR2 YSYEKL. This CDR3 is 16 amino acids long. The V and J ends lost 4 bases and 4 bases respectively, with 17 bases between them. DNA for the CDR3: TGCGCCAGCAGCCGGTTATACAGGGTGGAGGGAAACACCATATATTTT. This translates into CASSRLYRVEGNTIYF.

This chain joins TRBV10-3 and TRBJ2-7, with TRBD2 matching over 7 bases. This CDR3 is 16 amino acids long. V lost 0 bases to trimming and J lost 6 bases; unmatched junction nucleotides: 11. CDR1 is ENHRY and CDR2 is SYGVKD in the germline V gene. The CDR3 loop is CAISESTTGRVSEQYF. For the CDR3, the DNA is TGTGCCATCAGTGAGTCCACGACGGGGAGGGTCAGCGAGCAGTACTTC.

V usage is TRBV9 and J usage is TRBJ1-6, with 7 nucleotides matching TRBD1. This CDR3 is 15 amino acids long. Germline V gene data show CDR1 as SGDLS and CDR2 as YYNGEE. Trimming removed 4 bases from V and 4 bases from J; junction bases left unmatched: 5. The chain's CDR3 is CASSIGQAYNSPLHF. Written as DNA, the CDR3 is TGTGCCAGCAGCATTGGACAGGCGTATAATTCACCCCTCCACTTT.

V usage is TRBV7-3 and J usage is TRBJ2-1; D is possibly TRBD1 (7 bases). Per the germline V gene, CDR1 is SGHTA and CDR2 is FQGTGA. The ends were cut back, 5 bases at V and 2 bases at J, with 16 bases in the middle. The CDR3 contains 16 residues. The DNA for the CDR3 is TGTGCCAGCAGCCGTCGTCAGGGGGGCGCCTACAATGAGCAGTTCTTC. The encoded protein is CASSRRQGGAYNEQFF.

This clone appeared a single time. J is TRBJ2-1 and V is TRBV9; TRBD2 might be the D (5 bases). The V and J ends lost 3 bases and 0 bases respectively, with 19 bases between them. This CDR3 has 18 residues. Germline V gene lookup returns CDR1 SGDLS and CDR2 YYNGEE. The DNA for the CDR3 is TGTGCCAGCAGCGCAGGATCCTTTGCGGGTAGCTCCTACAATGAGCAGTTCTTC. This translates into CASSAGSFAGSSYNEQFF.

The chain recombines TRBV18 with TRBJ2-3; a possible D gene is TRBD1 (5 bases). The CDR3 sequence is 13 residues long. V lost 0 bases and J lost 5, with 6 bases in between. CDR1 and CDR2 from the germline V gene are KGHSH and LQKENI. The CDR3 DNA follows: TGTGCCAGCTCACCACCCCAGGGAGATACGCAGTATTTT. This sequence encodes CASSPPQGDTQYF.